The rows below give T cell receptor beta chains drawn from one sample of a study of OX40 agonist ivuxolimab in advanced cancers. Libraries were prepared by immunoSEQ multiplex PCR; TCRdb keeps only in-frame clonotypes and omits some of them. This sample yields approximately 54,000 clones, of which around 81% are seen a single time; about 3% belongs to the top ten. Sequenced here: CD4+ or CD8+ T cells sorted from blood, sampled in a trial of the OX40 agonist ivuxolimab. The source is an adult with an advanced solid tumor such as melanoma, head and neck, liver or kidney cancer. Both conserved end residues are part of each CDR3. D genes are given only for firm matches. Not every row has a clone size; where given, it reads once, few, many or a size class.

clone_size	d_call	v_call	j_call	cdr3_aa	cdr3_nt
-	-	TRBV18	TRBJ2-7	CASSTGSHEQYF	TGTGCCAGCTCTACAGGTTCCCACGAGCAGTACTTC
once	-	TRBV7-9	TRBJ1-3	CAGHTGNTIYF	TGTGCCGGACACACCGGAAACACCATATATTTT
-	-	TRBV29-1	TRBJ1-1	CSVEEGGPITEAFF	TGCAGCGTTGAAGAAGGTGGACCGATCACTGAAGCTTTCTTT
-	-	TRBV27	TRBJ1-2	CASSLSGDGYTF	TGTGCCAGCAGTTTATCTGGGGATGGCTACACCTTC
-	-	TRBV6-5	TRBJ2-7	CASRGYEQYF	TGTGCCTCCCGGGGATACGAGCAGTACTTC
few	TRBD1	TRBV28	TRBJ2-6	CASSLGQGKAGANVLTF	TGTGCCAGCAGTCTAGGACAGGGAAAAGCTGGGGCCAACGTCCTGACTTTC
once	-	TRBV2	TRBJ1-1	CASSVRTEAFF	TGTGCCAGCAGTGTACGGACTGAAGCTTTCTTT
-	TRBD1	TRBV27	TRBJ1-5	CASSRWTGGDQPQHF	TGTGCCAGCAGTCGGTGGACAGGAGGCGATCAGCCCCAGCATTTT
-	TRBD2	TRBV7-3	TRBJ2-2	CASSRSLAGGTTGELFF	TGTGCCAGCAGCCGTTCTCTAGCGGGGGGCACCACCGGGGAGCTGTTTTTT
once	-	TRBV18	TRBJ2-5	CASSPQGGDEETQYF	TGTGCCAGCTCACCACAGGGGGGCGATGAAGAGACCCAGTACTTC
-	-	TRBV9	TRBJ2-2	CASSVGPRGSDGELFF	TGTGCCAGCAGCGTAGGGCCCCGGGGGTCCGACGGGGAGCTGTTTTTT
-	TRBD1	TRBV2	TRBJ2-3	CASRPGTGGTDTQYF	TGTGCCAGCAGACCCGGGACAGGAGGAACAGATACGCAGTATTTT
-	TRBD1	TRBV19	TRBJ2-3	CASSIRGTAYTQYF	TGTGCCAGTAGTATAAGGGGGACAGCTTATACGCAGTATTTT
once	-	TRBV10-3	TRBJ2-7	CAISGIQGFGYEQYF	TGTGCCATCAGTGGGATACAGGGATTCGGCTACGAGCAGTACTTC
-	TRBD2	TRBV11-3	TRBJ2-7	CASSLAGAAYEQYF	TGTGCCAGCAGCCTGGCGGGAGCGGCCTACGAGCAGTACTTC
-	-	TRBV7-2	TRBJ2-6	CASSQGGERANVLTF	TGTGCCAGCAGCCAAGGGGGGGAGCGAGCCAACGTCCTGACTTTC
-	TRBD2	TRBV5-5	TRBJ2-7	CASSFRGGLNEQYF	TGTGCCAGCAGCTTTCGCGGGGGGCTGAACGAGCAGTACTTC
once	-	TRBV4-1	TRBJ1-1	CASSQGLLNTEAFF	TGCGCCAGCAGCCAAGGATTACTGAACACTGAAGCTTTCTTT
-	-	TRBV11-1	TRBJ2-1	CASSYTSRPYNEQFF	TGTGCCAGCAGCTATACTAGCAGACCGTACAATGAGCAGTTCTTC
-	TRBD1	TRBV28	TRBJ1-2	CASSSEQGAGGYTF	TGTGCCAGCAGTTCCGAACAGGGGGCGGGTGGCTACACCTTC
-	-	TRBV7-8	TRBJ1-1	CASSLRRTTEAFF	TGTGCCAGCAGCTTGAGGAGGACCACTGAAGCTTTCTTT
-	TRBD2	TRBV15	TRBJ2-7	CATSRGGVGAGSSYEQYF	TGTGCCACCAGCAGAGGGGGTGTGGGAGCGGGGAGCTCCTACGAGCAGTACTTC
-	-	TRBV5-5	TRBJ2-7	CASSLEEGRYEQYF	TGTGCCAGCAGCTTGGAGGAGGGGCGGTACGAGCAGTACTTC
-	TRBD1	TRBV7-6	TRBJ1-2	CASSLAGGQGALGGYTF	TGTGCCAGCAGCTTAGCGGGGGGACAGGGTGCTCTAGGTGGCTACACCTTC
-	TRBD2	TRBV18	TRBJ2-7	CASSNAGGDSYEQYF	TGTGCCAGCTCCAACGCCGGGGGGGACTCCTACGAGCAGTACTTC
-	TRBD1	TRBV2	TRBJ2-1	CACGTGGNEQFF	TGTGCCTGCGGGACAGGGGGTAATGAGCAGTTCTTC
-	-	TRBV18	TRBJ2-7	CASSSRDQGPYYEQYF	TGTGCCAGCTCATCCCGGGACCAAGGACCTTATTACGAGCAGTACTTC
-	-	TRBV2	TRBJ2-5	CASSGSETQYF	TGTGCCAGCAGCGGTTCAGAGACCCAGTACTTC
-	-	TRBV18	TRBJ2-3	CASSPVMVGMADTQYF	TGTGCCAGCTCACCAGTAATGGTGGGCATGGCAGATACGCAGTATTTT
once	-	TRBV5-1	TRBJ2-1	CASSLGGHSGDNEQFF	TGCGCCAGCAGCTTGGGGGGACACAGTGGAGACAATGAGCAGTTCTTC
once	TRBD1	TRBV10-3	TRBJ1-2	CAIRSDRTGSRGEWDF	TGTGCCATCAGATCCGACCGGACAGGCTCTAGAGGGGAGTGGGACTTC
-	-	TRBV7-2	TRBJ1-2	CASSLGGFGLRGYTF	TGTGCCAGCAGCTTAGGGGGCTTCGGGCTAAGAGGCTACACCTTC
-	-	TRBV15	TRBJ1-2	CATSSQGRGNYGYTF	TGTGCCACCAGCAGCCAGGGGAGGGGTAACTATGGCTACACCTTC
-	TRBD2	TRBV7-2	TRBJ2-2	CASSSSLAGGGYTGELFF	TGTGCCAGCAGCTCCAGCCTAGCGGGGGGAGGTTACACCGGGGAGCTGTTTTTT
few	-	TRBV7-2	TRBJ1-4	CASSLMLGFNEKLFF	TGTGCCAGCAGCTTAATGCTAGGTTTTAATGAAAAACTGTTTTTT
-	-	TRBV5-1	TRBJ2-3	CASSPRGGGTDTQYF	TGCGCCAGCAGCCCAAGGGGCGGGGGCACAGATACGCAGTATTTT
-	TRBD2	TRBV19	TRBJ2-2	CATSFSGAGGTGELFF	TGTGCCACGAGTTTTTCGGGAGCGGGGGGAACCGGGGAGCTGTTTTTT
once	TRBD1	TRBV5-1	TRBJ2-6	CASSKSGTVSGANVLTF	TGCGCCAGCAGCAAGAGTGGGACAGTCTCTGGGGCCAACGTCCTGACTTTC
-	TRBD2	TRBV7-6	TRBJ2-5	CASSFSGGVQETQYF	TGTGCCAGCAGCTTTAGCGGGGGGGTCCAAGAGACCCAGTACTTC
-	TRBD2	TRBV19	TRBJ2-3	CASSLGLAADTQYF	TGTGCCAGTAGCCTCGGACTAGCGGCAGATACGCAGTATTTT
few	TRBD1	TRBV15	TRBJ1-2	CATSSRRTGEGYTF	TGTGCCACCAGCAGTCGCAGGACAGGGGAAGGCTACACCTTC
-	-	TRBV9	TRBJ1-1	CASSVVRGAATEAFF	TGTGCCAGCAGCGTAGTGCGGGGGGCAGCGACTGAAGCTTTCTTT
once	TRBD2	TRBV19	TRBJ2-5	CASSRTSGGAETQYF	TGTGCCAGTAGTAGGACTAGCGGGGGGGCAGAGACCCAGTACTTC
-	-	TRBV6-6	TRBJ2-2	CASRNRAGELFF	TGTGCCAGCCGAAACCGGGCCGGGGAGCTGTTTTTT
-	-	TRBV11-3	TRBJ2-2	CASSLDGGLGGELFF	TGTGCCAGCAGCTTAGACGGAGGATTGGGCGGGGAGCTGTTTTTT
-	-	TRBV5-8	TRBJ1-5	CASSRLGPGHRPSNQPQHF	TGTGCCAGCAGTCGACTGGGGCCGGGACACCGACCCAGCAATCAGCCCCAGCATTTT
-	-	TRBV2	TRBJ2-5	CASSSPMMETQYF	TGTGCCAGCAGTTCCCCGATGATGGAGACCCAGTACTTC
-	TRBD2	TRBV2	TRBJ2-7	CASSASSGGVSEQYF	TGTGCCAGCAGCGCCTCCAGCGGGGGGGTCTCCGAGCAGTACTTC
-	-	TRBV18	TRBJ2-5	CASSPLVHSWGETQYF	TGTGCCAGCTCACCACTTGTCCATTCTTGGGGGGAGACCCAGTACTTC